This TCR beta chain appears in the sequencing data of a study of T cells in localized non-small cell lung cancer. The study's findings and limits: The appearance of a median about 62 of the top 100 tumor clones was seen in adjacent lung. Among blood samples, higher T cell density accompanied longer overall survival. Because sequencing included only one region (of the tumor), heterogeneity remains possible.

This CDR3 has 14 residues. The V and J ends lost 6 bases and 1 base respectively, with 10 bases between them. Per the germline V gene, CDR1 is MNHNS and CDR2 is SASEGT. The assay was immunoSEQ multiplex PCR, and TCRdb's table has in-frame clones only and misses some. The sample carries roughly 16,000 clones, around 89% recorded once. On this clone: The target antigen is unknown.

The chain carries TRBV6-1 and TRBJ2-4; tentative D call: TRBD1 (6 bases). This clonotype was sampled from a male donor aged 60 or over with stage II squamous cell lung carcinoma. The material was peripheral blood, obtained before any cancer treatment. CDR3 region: CASRQGPAKNIQYF. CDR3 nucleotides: TGTGCCAGCAGACAGGGTCCGGCCAAAAACATTCAGTACTTC.